Listed below are T cell receptor beta chains from one sample, sequenced in a study of CD8 T cells in Susac syndrome. From the immunoSEQ multiplex PCR reads, TCRdb called clonotypes with MiXCR, one entry per CDR3 protein. The repertoire consists of under 200,000 distinct CDR3 sequences, with roughly 94% occurring once and the leading ten covering 0.1%. Sequenced: CD4+ T cells from PBMCs. The receptor set was obtained from a human donor in good health. Both conserved end residues are part of each CDR3. A D gene is named only where the DNA matches it firmly. Not every row has a clone size; where given, it reads once, few, many or a size class.

clone size: few; D gene: TRBD1; V gene: TRBV6-5; J gene: TRBJ2-1; CDR3 DNA: TGTGCCAGCAGTTACCGGACAGGGCCAAGTGAGCAGTTCTTC; CDR3 protein: CASSYRTGPSEQFF
clone size: -; D gene: TRBD2; V gene: TRBV7-7; J gene: TRBJ2-5; CDR3 DNA: TGTGCTAGCAGCTTTTCGTTATTTAGCGGGAAGGCCCAAGAGACCCAGTACTTC; CDR3 protein: CASSFSLFSGKAQETQYF
clone size: -; D gene: -; V gene: TRBV20-1; J gene: TRBJ2-3; CDR3 DNA: TGCAGTGCTACCGGGCCCCCGACCGGGCCAGATACGCAGTATTTT; CDR3 protein: CSATGPPTGPDTQYF
clone size: -; D gene: TRBD2; V gene: TRBV20-1; J gene: TRBJ2-7; CDR3 DNA: TGCAGTGCTGGAGCCGGGACTAGCGGAGGGAAGCAGTACTTC; CDR3 protein: CSAGAGTSGGKQYF
clone size: -; D gene: -; V gene: TRBV11-2; J gene: TRBJ1-2; CDR3 DNA: TGTGCCAGCAGCTTAGGTTGGGAAGGCTACACCTTC; CDR3 protein: CASSLGWEGYTF
clone size: -; D gene: -; V gene: TRBV20-1; J gene: TRBJ2-4; CDR3 DNA: TGCAGTGCTAGAGCTCTCAGGGAGGAAGCCAAAAACATTCAGTACTTC; CDR3 protein: CSARALREEAKNIQYF
clone size: once; D gene: -; V gene: TRBV29-1; J gene: TRBJ1-2; CDR3 DNA: TGCAGCGTTGAAGATCTTTCGGGACGTGGTGGCTACACCTTC; CDR3 protein: CSVEDLSGRGGYTF
clone size: -; D gene: -; V gene: TRBV7-8; J gene: TRBJ2-3; CDR3 DNA: TGTGCCAGCAGCATGAGCGGCGGGGCCTTCGGTACGCAGTATTTT; CDR3 protein: CASSMSGGAFGTQYF
clone size: -; D gene: -; V gene: TRBV7-2; J gene: TRBJ2-4; CDR3 DNA: TGTGCCAGCAGCTTAGACCCGGGACCAGGGTTTCAGTACTTC; CDR3 protein: CASSLDPGPGFQYF
clone size: -; D gene: TRBD2; V gene: TRBV20-1; J gene: TRBJ2-1; CDR3 DNA: TGCAGTGCTAGTCTCGCGGGGGCCTACAATGAGCAGTTCTTC; CDR3 protein: CSASLAGAYNEQFF
clone size: -; D gene: TRBD2; V gene: TRBV20-1; J gene: TRBJ2-1; CDR3 DNA: TGCAGTGCTAGTAGTTGGGGGCCTCTAGCGGGTAATTACAATGAGCAGTTCTTC; CDR3 protein: CSASSWGPLAGNYNEQFF
clone size: -; D gene: -; V gene: TRBV20-1; J gene: TRBJ1-6; CDR3 DNA: TGCAGTGCTAGAAGGGGGGATTTGTATTCACCCCTCCACTTT; CDR3 protein: CSARRGDLYSPLHF
clone size: -; D gene: TRBD2; V gene: TRBV20-1; J gene: TRBJ2-3; CDR3 DNA: TGCAGTGCCGGGACTAGTGCTGTGGGTACGCAGTATTTT; CDR3 protein: CSAGTSAVGTQYF
clone size: -; D gene: -; V gene: TRBV29-1; J gene: TRBJ1-4; CDR3 DNA: TGCAGCGCCGGGCGAGGGGATGCGGAAAAACTGTTTTTT; CDR3 protein: CSAGRGDAEKLFF
clone size: once; D gene: -; V gene: TRBV4-1; J gene: TRBJ1-1; CDR3 DNA: TGCGCCAGCAGCCAAGTAGGGAGCTGGACTGAAGCTTTCTTT; CDR3 protein: CASSQVGSWTEAFF
clone size: -; D gene: -; V gene: TRBV24-1; J gene: TRBJ1-2; CDR3 DNA: TGTGCCACCAGTGATCGAAGGGCAGGGACGAATGGCTACACCTTC; CDR3 protein: CATSDRRAGTNGYTF
clone size: -; D gene: -; V gene: TRBV9; J gene: TRBJ1-1; CDR3 DNA: TGTGCCAGCAGCGCCCTGACAGAAGGAGAAGCTTTCTTT; CDR3 protein: CASSALTEGEAFF
clone size: -; D gene: TRBD1; V gene: TRBV29-1; J gene: TRBJ1-2; CDR3 DNA: TGCAGCGTTGAGGCCGGGACAGGGGGCTTCTATGGCTACACCTTC; CDR3 protein: CSVEAGTGGFYGYTF
clone size: -; D gene: -; V gene: TRBV7-6; J gene: TRBJ1-2; CDR3 DNA: TGTGCCAGCAGCTTAGACCTAAACTATGGCTACACCTTC; CDR3 protein: CASSLDLNYGYTF
clone size: -; D gene: TRBD1; V gene: TRBV15; J gene: TRBJ2-3; CDR3 DNA: TGTGCCACCAGCAGAGACAACAGGGGGTCAACGACAGATACGCAGTATTTT; CDR3 protein: CATSRDNRGSTTDTQYF
clone size: -; D gene: -; V gene: TRBV29-1; J gene: TRBJ1-5; CDR3 DNA: TGCAGCGTTAAGCAGGGAGGCAATCAGCCCCAGCATTTT; CDR3 protein: CSVKQGGNQPQHF
clone size: -; D gene: TRBD2; V gene: TRBV5-1; J gene: TRBJ2-4; CDR3 DNA: TGCGCCAGCAGCTTGGAACTAGCGGGAAACATTCAGTACTTC; CDR3 protein: CASSLELAGNIQYF
clone size: -; D gene: -; V gene: TRBV6-6; J gene: TRBJ1-5; CDR3 DNA: TGTGCCAGCAGCCGACCAGGTTCTAATCAGCCCCAGCATTTT; CDR3 protein: CASSRPGSNQPQHF
clone size: -; D gene: TRBD1; V gene: TRBV18; J gene: TRBJ1-2; CDR3 DNA: TGTGCCAGCTCGACTACAGGGGGCGAAGGCTACACCTTC; CDR3 protein: CASSTTGGEGYTF
clone size: -; D gene: -; V gene: TRBV14; J gene: TRBJ1-1; CDR3 DNA: TGTGCCAGCAGCTGGGGGGCTGGCACTGAAGCTTTCTTT; CDR3 protein: CASSWGAGTEAFF
clone size: -; D gene: TRBD2; V gene: TRBV3-1; J gene: TRBJ2-5; CDR3 DNA: TGTGCCAGCAGACTTGGACTAGCGGGAGAAAAGACCCAGTACTTC; CDR3 protein: CASRLGLAGEKTQYF
clone size: -; D gene: -; V gene: TRBV2; J gene: TRBJ2-4; CDR3 DNA: TGTGCCAGCAGCGTAGACACGTGGGGCAAAAACATTCAGTACTTC; CDR3 protein: CASSVDTWGKNIQYF
clone size: -; D gene: TRBD1; V gene: TRBV20-1; J gene: TRBJ1-1; CDR3 DNA: TGCAGTGCTAGTACAGGGGGAAACACTGAAGCTTTCTTT; CDR3 protein: CSASTGGNTEAFF
clone size: -; D gene: TRBD1; V gene: TRBV15; J gene: TRBJ2-2; CDR3 DNA: TGTGCCACCAGCAGACGACTCGGGACAGTGAACACCGGGGAGCTGTTTTTT; CDR3 protein: CATSRRLGTVNTGELFF
clone size: -; D gene: TRBD1; V gene: TRBV6-1; J gene: TRBJ1-5; CDR3 DNA: TGTGCCAGCAGTCAGACAGGGATCCAGCCCCAGCATTTT; CDR3 protein: CASSQTGIQPQHF
clone size: -; D gene: -; V gene: TRBV5-4; J gene: TRBJ2-4; CDR3 DNA: TGTGCCAGCAGCATGAAGGGCCCGGACATTCAGTACTTC; CDR3 protein: CASSMKGPDIQYF
clone size: -; D gene: -; V gene: TRBV23-1; J gene: TRBJ2-7; CDR3 DNA: TGCGCCAGCAGTCAATCGGTTAAAAGGGCCTCCTACGAGCAGTACTTC; CDR3 protein: CASSQSVKRASYEQYF
clone size: -; D gene: TRBD2; V gene: TRBV20-1; J gene: TRBJ2-3; CDR3 DNA: TGCAGTGCTAGGAAGGGACTAGGGACAGATACGCAGTATTTT; CDR3 protein: CSARKGLGTDTQYF
clone size: -; D gene: -; V gene: TRBV3-1; J gene: TRBJ1-2; CDR3 DNA: TGTGCCAGCAGCCTGGGAGTAGGTGGGAGTGGCTATGGCTACACCTTC; CDR3 protein: CASSLGVGGSGYGYTF
clone size: -; D gene: TRBD1; V gene: TRBV30; J gene: TRBJ1-2; CDR3 DNA: TGTGCCTGGAGGCCAACAGGGGGCGGCTACACCTTC; CDR3 protein: CAWRPTGGGYTF
clone size: once; D gene: -; V gene: TRBV30; J gene: TRBJ1-5; CDR3 DNA: TGTGCCTGGAGTGTACCGGGGACCAGGGCGGGTCAGCCCCAGCATTTT; CDR3 protein: CAWSVPGTRAGQPQHF
clone size: -; D gene: -; V gene: TRBV6-1; J gene: TRBJ2-1; CDR3 DNA: TGTGCCAGCAGTCGACTCTTTAACAATGAGCAGTTCTTC; CDR3 protein: CASSRLFNNEQFF
clone size: -; D gene: TRBD1; V gene: TRBV3-1; J gene: TRBJ2-2; CDR3 DNA: TGTGCCAGCAGCCAAGTGAATTCAGGGGGCACCGGGGAGCTGTTTTTT; CDR3 protein: CASSQVNSGGTGELFF
clone size: -; D gene: TRBD2; V gene: TRBV20-1; J gene: TRBJ2-7; CDR3 DNA: TGCAGTGCAAGGAGTGGGGGGGAAATCTACGAGCAGTACTTC; CDR3 protein: CSARSGGEIYEQYF
clone size: -; D gene: TRBD1; V gene: TRBV20-1; J gene: TRBJ2-7; CDR3 DNA: TGCAGTGCTAGAGTCCCGGGACAGGGAGAGCAGTACTTC; CDR3 protein: CSARVPGQGEQYF
clone size: -; D gene: -; V gene: TRBV15; J gene: TRBJ1-5; CDR3 DNA: TGTGCCACCAGCAGAGATCGAGGCCAGCCCCAGCATTTT; CDR3 protein: CATSRDRGQPQHF
clone size: -; D gene: -; V gene: TRBV12-3/TRBV12-4; J gene: TRBJ2-2; CDR3 DNA: TGTGCCAGCGTCAGCGGCGCGAACACCGGGGAGCTGTTTTTT; CDR3 protein: CASVSGANTGELFF